This T cell receptor beta chain derives from a study of cytomegalovirus exposure and HLA in healthy donors (dated 2017 in TCRdb). Concerning the study at large: An earlier analysis of 587 of the donors reported approximately 300 Gb of sequence data and 117 million unique TCR beta sequences obtained from about 179 million T cells. A separate validation cohort of 100 to 150 different subjects was used in addition to the 666-subject first cohort. Class I and class II HLA loci were covered by the typing at four-digit resolution. About 330 gigabases of sequencing data and approximately 92 million unique TCR sequences made up an early release that covered several hundred HLA-typed donors. The study aimed to test whether cataloging public T cell receptors could reveal signatures of past pathogen exposure. Across some 400 genotyped donors of the cohort, an average of approximately 220,000 unique TCR beta nucleotide sequences per donor were sequenced, and approximately 19% of those sequences were non-productive. The study profiled the T cell repertoires of 500 to 800 subjects by immunosequencing and related them to cytomegalovirus serostatus. Every repertoire in the discovery cohort had been generated on one and the same sequencing platform. To decide whether each TCR beta V gene segment behaved as functional or pseudogenic, an earlier analysis of several hundred of the donors relied on high-throughput TCR beta sequencing. Alongside the repertoire data, information on donor age, sex, ethnicity and CMV serostatus was compiled. Because of strong linkage in the cohort, a handful of DR-DQ haplotypes were treated as single units for association and clustering. To predict cytomegalovirus infection status, the study combined high-throughput TCR immunosequencing, statistical association of individual TCRs with disease status, and machine learning. Among the 398 genotyped donors, around 79% belonged to the genetic ancestry cluster associated with self-reported Caucasian donors. The number of typed donors differed by locus: about 620-640 for A, B, C, DRB1 and DQB1; some 540 for DQA1; around 580 for DPA1; and roughly 490 for DPB1. In the later analysis, no new phenotypic data were used to find candidate immune exposures; instead, reliance was placed on TCR beta sequences and their occurrence across donors. A later analysis re-analyzed previously published TCR beta repertoires from 500 to 700 donors and added high-resolution HLA genotyping to study TCR occurrence patterns. Genome-wide SNP genotypes for about 65% of the 666 donors were used in a later genetic analysis, which treated that subset as a discovery cohort.

The CDR3 runs 14 amino acids, cysteine and phenylalanine included. Just the 42-base CDR3 DNA is kept, in frame starting at base 1. Trimming costs V 7 bases and J 3 bases, and their ends lie 15 bases apart. CDR1 and CDR2 (LNHDA, SQIVND) derive from the germline V gene (reference sequence). About this clone: The antigen it binds to is not known. No base quality information exists; no much larger clone differs at one position.

Receptors were amplified or captured by the immunoSEQ multiplex PCR assay. A mixture of 60 forward primers for TCR Vbeta segments and 13 reverse primers for TCR Jbeta segments was used in the multiplex PCR. The CDR3 region of rearranged TCR beta genes was amplified from genomic DNA by a multiplex PCR assay. The amplified TCR beta libraries were sequenced on the Illumina HiSeq System as 87-base-pair reads. The original methods were these. A later analysis tallied 70 million to 100 million unique TCR beta chains across the 666 repertoires, and about 12 million of those chains were shared by two or more donors. Raw reads were error-corrected and collapsed into unique sequences with a nearest-neighbor algorithm that merged closely related sequences to remove PCR and sequencing errors. Alignment of CDR3 sequences to IMGT reference sequences was used to assign V, D and J gene segments. For a sequence to be retained, at least a six-nucleotide match to both a V gene segment and a J gene segment was required. A rearrangement was called productive if the CDR3 had no stop codons and remained in frame with V and J, and every other rearrangement was called non-productive. Following IMGT convention, CDR3 was defined as the stretch from the second conserved V-encoded cysteine up to the conserved J-encoded phenylalanine. In an earlier analysis of around 570 of the donors, sequences lacking an unambiguous match to a single V gene segment were excluded. An earlier analysis of 587 of the donors called V segments functional above 56.7% productive rearrangements and segregating when the between-donor standard deviation exceeded 5%. A statistical classification framework was developed to diagnose cytomegalovirus status using the catalog of TCR beta chain sequences. In a later analysis, V and J genes were assigned by comparing TCR nucleotide sequences against IMGT/GENE-DB human TR gene sequences. Using the TCRdist pipeline, a later analysis assigned CDR3 sequences along with most-parsimonious VDJ recombination scenarios. A later analysis defined each TCR beta chain by its CDR3 amino acid sequence plus V-gene family, and excluded reads lacking a unique V-gene family. As a way to deal with suspected cross-contamination and a sequencing artifact, a later analysis dropped 500 to 700 nucleotide sequences that were highly shared and had low generation probability. A later analysis calculated a clonal expansion index for each public chain from normalized within-repertoire ranks of inferred template counts. Generation probabilities in a later analysis came from a VDJ recombination model fitted to out-of-frame rearrangements, and those results were checked against IGoR. In a later analysis, hypergeometric tests were used to score TCR-TCR, TCR-HLA and TCR-CMV co-occurrence, with a repertoire-size bias correction applied to TCR pairs. In a later analysis, false discovery rates were estimated by permuting HLA or CMV assignments 20 times. In a later analysis, co-occurring TCRs were grouped using DBSCAN, and TCRdist sequence similarity was added for clustering within HLA-allele-positive subsets. Repertoires with fewer than 30,000 or more than 120,000 public chains, plus five repertoires with anomalous nucleotide sharing, were excluded from co-occurrence clustering. This immuneACCESS table, as held by TCRdb, lists in-frame sequences with V and J called but not all clones. Of the missing ones, under half trace to an unresolved V gene in checked studies; the others have no known cause. That table gives V, J and clone size, and the DNA gave D and trimming. The sample table holds about 150,000 clones, of which 75% to 90% were seen once. The ten most abundant clones make up 1.2% of the sample.

General conclusions and limits of the study: According to a later analysis, TCR association rates differed among HLA loci, with DRB1 alleles showing the most associated TCRs and HLA-C alleles showing the fewest. In this cohort, only TCR beta chains were sequenced, and detectable features were limited by the absence of alpha or paired-chain data. In an earlier analysis of 587 of the donors, most TCR beta V segments appeared in productive rearrangements about 90% or about 30% of the time, broadly matching IMGT annotations. A further reported finding was that TCR beta sequences accurately predicted the HLA-A and HLA-B alleles for most subjects in the first cohort. Across donors, most TCR sequences were observed very rarely, whereas some public TCRs were present in many individuals. The sequencing pipeline was judged likely to have produced a cluster of highly shared sequence variants as a technical artifact. Immune exposure information for the cohort was limited to CMV serostatus. According to a later analysis, most CMV-associated TCR beta chains appeared to be HLA-restricted, and the HLA associations seemed to be driven largely by CMV exposure. In a later analysis, HLA-associated TCR beta chains showed more clonal expansion and lower generation probabilities than non-associated chains that were equally common. The classifier was reported to diagnose cytomegalovirus status with high specificity and sensitivity in both the original cohort and the validation cohort. The study gave a list of some 150 TCR beta chains associated with cytomegalovirus. When HLA alleles, especially DR and DQ, strongly co-occurred, TCR associations were difficult to assign to individual alleles. A later genetic analysis associated a missense DCLRE1C variant with V-gene and J-gene trimming of TCR beta chains, and an independent cohort replicated the association. Several of the top co-occurrence clusters appeared to be linked to parvovirus B19, influenza, CMV and Epstein-Barr virus, according to a later analysis. Compared with the roughly 670-donor mean, donors in an Asian-associated ancestry cluster had fewer N-insertions in productive TCRs, according to a later genetic analysis. In vitro tests confirmed that a few of the cytomegalovirus-associated TCR beta chains recognize cytomegalovirus antigens. Some IMGT-functional V segments, including TRBV6-2 and TRBV6-3, could not be told apart with the 87-base-pair reads, so those segments were excluded. In a later analysis, 16,951 TCR beta sequences were associated with specific HLA alleles at a false discovery rate of 0.05. Presence/absence analyses assumed roughly uniform sequencing depth across donors, an assumption that may not hold. Because counts were too low, around 18 rarely observed V segments, including chromosome 9 orphons, were left out of the earlier analysis of about 500 of the donors. Because HLA typing was unavailable for some donors at each locus, only the typed subset was used in association tests. Linkage disequilibrium might explain the correlated functional status among segregating V segments, but an unknown experimental factor could not be ruled out. The authors suggested that the approach could potentially be generalized to other disease states and immunological phenotypes.

The cohort was made up of 650 to 700 healthy bone marrow donors. At the time of sampling, every cohort member was nominally healthy, though immune exposures that went unrecorded were likely present. The donor was CMV seronegative and was included in the group of 352 seronegative cohort members. A peripheral blood sample was collected from each donor, and TCR beta sequencing was performed on peripheral blood mononuclear cells. Genomic DNA extraction from the blood cell samples was performed with the Qiagen DNeasy Blood Extraction Kit. The sequenced sample consisted of PBMCs. The chain is encoded by TRBV19 joined to TRBJ1-1; possibly the D gene is TRBD1, per 5 matching bases. The origin of this receptor is a boy younger than 10 in good health and CMV-seronegative. Read as DNA, the sequence is TGTGCCAGTAAGAAGGGGCTCTGGGACACTGAAGCTTTCTTT. This codes for CASKKGLWDTEAFF.